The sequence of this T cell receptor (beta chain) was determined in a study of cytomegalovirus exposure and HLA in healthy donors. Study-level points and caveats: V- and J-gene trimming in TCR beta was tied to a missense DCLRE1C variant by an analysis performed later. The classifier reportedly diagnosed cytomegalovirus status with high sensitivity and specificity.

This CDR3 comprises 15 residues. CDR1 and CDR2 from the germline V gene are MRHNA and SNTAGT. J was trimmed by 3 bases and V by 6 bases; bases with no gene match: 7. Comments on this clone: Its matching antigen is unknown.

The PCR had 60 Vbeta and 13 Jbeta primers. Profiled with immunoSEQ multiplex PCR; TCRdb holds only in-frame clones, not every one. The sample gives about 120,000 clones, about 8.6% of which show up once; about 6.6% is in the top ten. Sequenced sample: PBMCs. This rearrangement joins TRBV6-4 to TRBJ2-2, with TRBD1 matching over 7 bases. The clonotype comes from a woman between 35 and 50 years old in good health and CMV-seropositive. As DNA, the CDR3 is TGTGCCAGCAGAGAGGACAGGCGCGACACCGGGGAGCTGTTTTTT. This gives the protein CASREDRRDTGELFF.